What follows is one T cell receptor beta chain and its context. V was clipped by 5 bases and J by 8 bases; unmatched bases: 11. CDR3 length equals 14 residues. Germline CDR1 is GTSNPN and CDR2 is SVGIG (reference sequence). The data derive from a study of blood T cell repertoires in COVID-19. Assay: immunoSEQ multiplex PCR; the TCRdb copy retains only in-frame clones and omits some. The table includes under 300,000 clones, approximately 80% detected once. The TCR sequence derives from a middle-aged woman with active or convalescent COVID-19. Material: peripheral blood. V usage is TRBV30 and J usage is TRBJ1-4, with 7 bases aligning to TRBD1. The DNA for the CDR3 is TGTGCCTGGGGTCCCGGGACAGTGGGGGAAAAACTGTTTTTT. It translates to CAWGPGTVGEKLFF.